This TCR beta chain was identified in a study of blood T cell repertoires in COVID-19. Assay used: immunoSEQ multiplex PCR; TCRdb lists only in-frame clones, some missing. The sample lists about 140,000 clones, about 83% occurring once. The CDR3 extends over 15 amino acids. Trimming removed 4 bases at V and 4 bases at J, with 15 bases between. The germline V gene has CDR1 SGDLS and CDR2 YYNGEE. The sequenced material came from peripheral blood. This clonotype was obtained from a human donor in a cohort sampled during active COVID-19. V is TRBV9 and J is TRBJ2-1; perhaps TRBD2 as D (5 bases). CDR3 amino acids: CASSSRVSGYNEQFF. CDR3 coding DNA: TGTGCCAGCAGCTCGCGGGTCTCTGGTTACAATGAGCAGTTCTTC.